This T cell receptor beta chain was found in a study of shared clonotypes between healthy human individuals. Germline CDR1 MGHRA, CDR2 YSYEKL. The CDR3 spans 14 residues. Unmatched junction bases numbered 10, after V lost 4 bases and J lost 8 bases. The sample holds one count of this clone. Assay runs were performed at deep level. When replicate PCRs were run on unsorted PBMC, they used around 290 ng DNA, some 30,000 T cell genomes. Here immunoSEQ multiplex PCR was the method, and the copy in TCRdb shows in-frame clones only, minus some. The top ten clones hold 10% to 15% of a sample with roughly 450,000 clones, approximately 85% of them seen once.

Sequencing used PBMCs. The sequence derives from a woman between 35 and 50 years old in good health. Some clones in this sample may be carry-over from other donors' samples. The genes are TRBV4-1 and TRBJ1-2, with 7 bases that match TRBD1. CDR3 DNA: TGCGCCAGCAGCCTGGGACAGTTTGGAGGCGGCTACACCTTC. This encodes CASSLGQFGGGYTF.